A single sample gave rise to the 10 T cell receptor beta chains below, sequenced in a study of blood T cell repertoires in COVID-19. Measured with immunoSEQ multiplex PCR; TCRdb has only the in-frame clones, and not every one. The table has more than 150,000 clones, approximately 88% seen once. Sequencing input: peripheral blood. The source is a man aged 60 to 69 with acute or convalescent COVID-19.

The rearrangement uses TRBV6-6 and TRBJ1-1; D not certain. V dropped 6 bases and J dropped 1 base, with 9 bases sitting between them. The CDR3 runs to 13 residues. Per germline, CDR1 MNHNY and CDR2 SVGAGI (reference sequence). As DNA, the CDR3 is TGTGCCAGCAGCCAACTTGGGAACACTGAAGCTTTCTTT. It encodes CASSQLGNTEAFF.

To note about this clone: In the same sample, other DNA sequences code for this CDR3. The V and J genes are TRBV5-1 and TRBJ2-7; 9 bases map to TRBD1. Trimming cost V 0 bases and J 3 bases; bases outside gene matches: 4. The CDR3 is 15 residues long. Germline lookup yields CDR1 SGHRS and CDR2 YFSETQ. The CDR3 nucleotides read TGCGCCAGCAGCTTGGCCGGGACAGGGATCTACGAGCAGTACTTC. Translated, it gives CASSLAGTGIYEQYF.

J is TRBJ2-3 and V is TRBV7-9, with D uncertain. This CDR3 has 16 amino acids. Germline CDR1 is SEHNR and CDR2 is FQNEAQ (reference sequence). V was cut by 1 base and J by 1 base, with 12 bases left in between. CDR3 sequence (DNA): TGTGCCAGCAGCTTAGAACGGTTAGCCCGCACAGATACGCAGTATTTT. Translating gives CASSLERLARTDTQYF.

The chain links TRBV30 to TRBJ1-4, with D possibly being TRBD1 (5 bases). CDR1 is GTSNPN, CDR2 SVGIG, per germline (reference sequence). V shed 1 base and J shed 4 bases, with 7 bases lying between them. The CDR3 is made up of 13 amino acids. CDR3 region: CAWSGQSNEKLFF. In DNA, the CDR3 is TGTGCCTGGAGTGGACAGAGTAATGAAAAACTGTTTTTT.

This chain connects TRBV24-1 to TRBJ2-2; 12 positions agree with TRBD2. V was clipped by 7 bases and J by 1 base; unmatched bases: 3. The CDR3 totals 16 residues. The germline gives CDR1 KGHDR, CDR2 SFDVKD. This CDR3 is CATRTSGGVNTGELFF. CDR3 in DNA: TGTGCCACCAGGACTAGCGGGGGAGTGAACACCGGGGAGCTGTTTTTT.

The rearrangement uses TRBV3-1 (or the pseudogene TRBV3-2) and TRBJ1-1; maybe TRBD1 (6 bases). Between the trimmed V and J ends, which lost 1 base and 4 bases, there was a span of 10 bases. The length of the CDR3 is 14 residues. Germline V gene sequence: CDR1 LGHDT, CDR2 YNNKEL (reference sequence). The CDR3 sequence is CASSQVSGATEAFF. CDR3 coding DNA: TGTGCCAGCAGCCAAGTTTCAGGGGCCACTGAAGCTTTCTTT.

This chain joins TRBV5-1 and TRBJ1-4, with 9 bases that match TRBD1. The V segment lost 0 bases and the J segment 8 bases; nucleotides outside the gene matches: 8. The CDR3 contains 16 residues. Germline V gene lookup returns CDR1 SGHRS and CDR2 YFSETQ. CDR3 loop: CASSLDWGQGGEKLFF. The CDR3 coding sequence is TGCGCCAGCAGCTTGGACTGGGGACAGGGAGGGGAAAAACTGTTTTTT.

The rearrangement links TRBV7-2 to TRBJ1-1, with D possibly matching TRBD1 (6 bases). This CDR3 has 15 residues. V lost 1 base and J lost 4, with 13 bases in between. CDR1 and CDR2 from the germline V gene are SGHTA and FQGNSA. The CDR3 spells CASSLGFGGLTEAFF. CDR3 nucleotides: TGTGCCAGCAGCTTAGGATTCGGGGGGCTCACTGAAGCTTTCTTT.

The chain employs TRBV21-1 and TRBJ2-1; the D call in the table, TRBD2, was not verified against the DNA. TRBV21-1 is a known pseudogene. This CDR3 spans 17 amino acids. DNA of the CDR3: TGTGCCAGCACTCCGAATAGACTGTTGGGGGGCTACAATGAGCAGTTCTTC. Amino acids: CASTPNRLLGGYNEQFF.

The rearrangement uses TRBV9 and TRBJ1-1; D is perhaps TRBD1 (6 bases). This CDR3 is 13 amino acids long. The V and J ends lost 0 bases and 7 bases respectively, with 10 bases between them. Germline CDR1 SGDLS, CDR2 YYNGEE. The CDR3 reads CASSVVATGEAFF. DNA of the CDR3: TGTGCCAGCAGCGTAGTGGCGACAGGTGAAGCTTTCTTT.